The present TCR beta chain was sequenced within a study of CD8 T cells in ankylosing spondylitis (dated by TCRdb to 2016 to 2017). Regarding the complete study: To find TCR variants linked to disease, the study profiled T cell receptor beta repertoires in ankylosing spondylitis patients and healthy donors. In total, the full study cohort was made up of 100 to 140 healthy donors and approximately 24 ankylosing spondylitis patients. Peripheral blood samples were taken, and synovial fluid was additionally collected from ankylosing spondylitis patients.

The junction shows trimming of 5 bases on V and 4 bases on J, plus 7 bases between the germline ends. The germline V gene provides CDR1 SQVTM and CDR2 ANQGSEA. Inclusive of the bounding cysteine and phenylalanine, the CDR3 is 11 residues long. Left in the record is the CDR3 DNA by itself, 33 bases read in frame from the first base. The listed sequencing device is Illumina HiSeq 2500. Quantitative 5'-RACE with molecular barcodes was used to prepare TCR beta libraries. The paper's processing steps were these. To identify disease-linked TCR variants, a new computational method was used, one built on a probabilistic model of VDJ rearrangement. TCRdb reprocessed the public reads (quality trimming at Q25 with fastp, clone calling with MiXCR) and kept in-frame beta chains. One record per CDR3 amino acid sequence lists the most common genes and DNA. The V and J calls come from TCRdb's annotation, not from the publication. The sample has around 450,000 distinct CDR3 sequences on record, about 24% of them singletons. Clones ranked in the top ten supply over 0.8% of the sample.

This clonotype occurred a few times. The target of this receptor is not known. Base quality data are lacking; no much larger clone is found one base away. Beyond this particular receptor, the publication reports: The disease-linked clones showed a CD8+ phenotype and occurred at relatively low frequencies in peripheral blood. Significant enrichment of the disease-linked clones was reported in matched synovial fluid samples from ankylosing spondylitis patients. Some of the motif variants had been reported before in the synovial fluid and blood of reactive arthritis patients, a finding that suggests common disease-initiation mechanisms. Blood from ankylosing spondylitis patients appeared to be characterized by a TCR beta motif composed of several highly homologous amino acid variants.

Here the chain combines TRBV29-1 and TRBJ2-3; the D gene is not confidently resolved. The sequenced sample was blood, either unsorted or a sorted T cell fraction (not recorded which). The clonotype originates from a male donor with ankylosing spondylitis. CDR3 loop: CSVLIADTQYF. The bases are TGCAGCGTTTTAATTGCAGATACGCAGTATTTT.